This T cell receptor beta chain came from a study of T-cell reconstitution after alpha-beta-depleted transplantation in children. In the case of this clonotype: The target antigen is unknown.

Study observations and caveats: At the one-year point after transplant, T-cell counts and TCRbeta diversity were found to come mostly from T cells that had been newly produced. It was reported that alpha-beta T cells came from several hundred expanded graft clones (about two months after transplant).

Molecular barcoding with unique molecular identifiers was used for the TCRbeta library. MiXCR was run by TCRdb on the PCR reads, yielding one entry per CDR3 protein. The sample carries more than 400,000 distinct CDR3 sequences, 43% recorded once. Germline lookup yields CDR1 SGDLS and CDR2 YYNGEE. The CDR3 sequence is 14 residues long. Trimming shortened V by 4 bases and J by 6 bases, and 14 bases separated the two germline ends. The chain joins TRBV9 to TRBJ2-1; D might be TRBD2 (6 bases). This receptor was obtained from a girl aged 2 to 9 with aplastic anemia, due to receive a stem cell transplant. The specimen was PBMCs, collected before TCRalphabeta/CD19-depleted stem cell transplant. The CDR3 here is CASSSTRRANEQFF. DNA for the CDR3: TGTGCCAGCAGCTCCACTAGGAGGGCCAATGAGCAGTTCTTC.